These 14 T cell receptor beta chains share one sample of origin, sequenced in a study of response to subunit inactivated influenza vaccine. TCRdb re-derived calls from the RT-PCR reads in MiXCR, one entry per CDR3 protein. The data show some 800,000 distinct CDR3 sequences, approximately 22% seen once. The sample in question was PBMCs from blood, obtained roughly 5 days after vaccination. The origin of the receptors is a man aged 45-60 years who received an inactivated influenza vaccine.

The chain's CDR3 is CSASLAGGLLSTDTQYF. The CDR3 coding sequence is TGCAGTGCTAGCCTTGCGGGGGGCCTCCTTAGCACAGATACGCAGTATTTT. V usage is TRBV20-1 and J usage is TRBJ2-3; 8 nucleotides match TRBD2. The CDR3 is 17 residues long. J lost 0 bases, V lost 3 bases, and 11 bases had no gene match. In germline, CDR1 is DFQATT, CDR2 SNEGSKA (reference sequence).

The chain employs TRBV6-4 and TRBJ2-2; D is perhaps TRBD2 (5 bases). The CDR3 length is 14 residues. With 0 bases removed from V and 7 bases from J, the gap between germline ends came to 9 bases. Germline-derived CDR1 and CDR2 are MRHNA and SNTAGT. CDR3 region: CASSDSRGYGELFF. The CDR3 DNA follows: TGTGCCAGCAGTGACTCAAGAGGGTACGGGGAGCTGTTTTTT.

This clonotype was found a few times. The rearrangement uses TRBV20-1 and TRBJ1-1; the D is unclear. This CDR3 has 13 residues. Per the germline V gene, CDR1 is DFQATT and CDR2 is SNEGSKA (reference sequence). V was shortened by 5 bases and J by 1 base, with 11 bases between the two germline ends. The CDR3 bases are TGCAGTGCTCCTCGACGCGAGAACACTGAAGCTTTCTTT. Its translation is CSAPRRENTEAFF.

This rearrangement joins TRBV28 to TRBJ2-5, with 9 bases matching TRBD2. Germline V CDR1 and CDR2: MDHEN, SYDVKM. There are 17 residues in the CDR3. After removal of 3 bases from V and 4 bases from J, the junction contained 12 bases not matched to a gene. The CDR3 DNA reads as TGTGCCAGCAGTTTTCTGGAGGCGGGAGGGCCCCGAGAGACCCAGTACTTC. Translated: CASSFLEAGGPRETQYF.

This clonotype was seen many times. The chain employs TRBV12-3 or TRBV12-4 and TRBJ2-1; no clear D gene. The CDR3 loop spans 16 amino acids. Trimming pared 6 bases from V and 0 bases from J, leaving 15 bases between. Here the CDR3 reads CASSLDRTSSYNEQFF. The CDR3 DNA reads TGTGCCAGCAGCCTTGACCGCACGAGCTCCTACAATGAGCAGTTCTTC.

This clonotype appeared a few times. V and J are TRBV10-1 and TRBJ2-2; a possible D gene is TRBD1 (5 bases). The CDR3 is 12 amino acids. Germline V gives CDR1 WNHNN, CDR2 SYGVQD (reference sequence). V was clipped by 6 bases and J by 6 bases, with 8 bases between them. The CDR3 sequence is CASRQEAGELFF. The CDR3, as DNA: TGCGCCAGCAGACAGGAAGCCGGGGAGCTGTTTTTT.

This clonotype has just a few counts. The chain carries TRBV2 and TRBJ1-1, with 7 bases aligning to TRBD1. This CDR3 spans 14 amino acids. The V and J ends lost 7 bases and 1 base, in that order; junction bases with no gene match: 6. CDR1 SNHLY and CDR2 FYNNEI come from the germline V gene. As DNA, the CDR3 is TGTGCCAGCACCCGGGACAGAGCGAACACTGAAGCTTTCTTT. This gives the protein CASTRDRANTEAFF.

The chain has TRBV9 and TRBJ1-1, with unresolved D. There are 13 residues in the CDR3. Germline V gene lookup returns CDR1 SGDLS and CDR2 YYNGEE. V was trimmed by 5 bases and J by 6 bases, leaving 14 bases between them. In DNA, the CDR3 is TGTGCCAGCAGGGGAACTAAGGGCGCTGAAGCTTTCTTT. Translation: CASRGTKGAEAFF.

This clonotype was picked up a small number of times. At one of its ends the junction is not consistent with the germline gene, which may arise from a read error. The genes are TRBV11-1 and TRBJ1-1, with D uncertain. The CDR3 has 13 residues. The germline gives CDR1 SGHAT, CDR2 FQDESV (reference sequence). CDR3 nucleotide sequence: TGTGCCAGCAGCCCCCACGGGAACGCTGAAGCTTTCTTT. Residues: CASSPHGNAEAFF.

This clonotype was seen only a few times. V is TRBV5-1 and J is TRBJ2-1; D is unresolved. Germline V gene sequence: CDR1 SGHRS, CDR2 YFSETQ. Trimming left V 9 bases short and J 4 bases short, with 17 bases between. There are 14 residues in the CDR3. The CDR3 DNA is TGCGCCAACCCTGCAAGGGCGTATTACAATGAGCAGTTCTTC. It encodes CANPARAYYNEQFF.

This chain links TRBV6-2 or TRBV6-3 with TRBJ1-5, with TRBD1 as a possible D gene (5 bases). This CDR3 region has 21 residues. Germline CDR1 is MNHEY and CDR2 is SVGEGT. Trimming took off 6 bases at V and 2 bases at J, with 32 bases between the two ends. CDR3 protein: CASRLYDGSRVPTWGNQPQHF. CDR3 DNA: TGTGCCAGCAGACTCTATGACGGGAGCAGGGTGCCCACATGGGGCAATCAGCCCCAGCATTTT.

The chain couples TRBV7-2 to TRBJ1-3; D gene unclear. CDR1 and CDR2 (germline): SGHTA, FQGNSA. The V end lost 5 bases, the J end lost 0 bases, and 8 bases lay between the germline ends. The CDR3 runs to 14 residues. CDR3: CASSLDFSGNTIYF. CDR3 in DNA: TGTGCCAGCAGCCTTGACTTCTCTGGAAACACCATATATTTT.

This clonotype was recorded a few times. This chain uses TRBV20-1 with TRBJ2-1; maybe TRBD2 (6 bases). Germline lookup yields CDR1 DFQATT and CDR2 SNEGSKA (reference sequence). The CDR3 sequence is 12 residues long. The germline V and J ends were trimmed by 3 bases and 9 bases, with 12 bases remaining between them. CDR3 protein: CSASRLGSEQFF. CDR3 nucleotides: TGCAGTGCTAGTCGACTAGGATCTGAGCAGTTCTTC.

This clonotype has a handful of counts. DNA for the CDR3: TGCAGTGCCATCAGAAGCCACCAAGAGACCCAGTACTTC. This sequence encodes CSAIRSHQETQYF. This sequence joins TRBV20-1 and TRBJ2-5; D is ambiguous. Germline V CDR1 and CDR2: DFQATT, SNEGSKA (reference sequence). The CDR3 is 13 residues long. Trimming removed 6 bases from V and 0 bases from J, with 11 bases in between.